The 12 T cell receptor beta chains below come from one sample, sequenced in a study of control samples from healthy donors and cancer patients. The table came from immunoSEQ multiplex PCR; TCRdb's copy has only in-frame clones and leaves some out. In the table there are about 55,000 clones, nearly 90% of which are singletons. The sequencing sample was made of blood. The source of these receptors is a man aged 50 or older in good health.

This clone is a singleton in its sample. The rearrangement links TRBV5-1 to TRBJ1-3; D is unresolved. Germline lookup yields CDR1 SGHRS and CDR2 YFSETQ. The CDR3 runs 14 residues. V dropped 4 bases and J dropped 1 base, with 9 bases sitting between them. The CDR3: CASSPGGSGNTIYF. CDR3 DNA: TGCGCCAGCAGCCCTGGTGGGTCTGGAAACACCATATATTTT.

This chain connects TRBV28 to TRBJ2-7; 9 positions match TRBD1. V lost 6 bases to trimming and J lost 2 bases; unmatched junction nucleotides: 5. Per the germline V gene, CDR1 is MDHEN and CDR2 is SYDVKM. The CDR3 contains 14 residues. DNA for the CDR3: TGTGCCAGCAGCTACAGGGGGCCCACCTACGAGCAGTACTTC. It codes for CASSYRGPTYEQYF.

The genes are TRBV6-5 and TRBJ1-1; 7 bases are a match to TRBD1. Unmatched junction bases numbered 5, after V lost 6 bases and J lost 4 bases. Germline V gene data show CDR1 as MNHEY and CDR2 as SVGAGI. This CDR3 contains 13 residues. The CDR3 sequence is CASRSNRGTEAFF. The CDR3 DNA reads as TGTGCCAGCAGGAGTAACAGGGGCACTGAAGCTTTCTTT.

This clone was detected only a few times. This rearrangement joins TRBV9 to TRBJ2-5; either TRBD1 or TRBD2 may fit D (6 bases each). Germline lookup yields CDR1 SGDLS and CDR2 YYNGEE. V lost 0 bases and J 2 bases, leaving 11 bases between the germline ends. The CDR3 totals 15 residues. CDR3 in amino acids: CASSVGGAVQETQYF. CDR3 DNA: TGTGCCAGCAGCGTAGGGGGGGCAGTTCAAGAGACCCAGTACTTC.

The rearrangement joins TRBV27 to TRBJ1-6, with 7 bases matching TRBD1. The CDR3 sequence is 16 residues long. The ends lost 3 bases at V and 6 bases at J; junction bases unmatched: 8. Germline assignment: CDR1 MNHEY and CDR2 SMNVEV (reference sequence). DNA of the CDR3: TGTGCCAGCAGTTTCGGACAGGTTGGCATTAATTCACCCCTCCACTTT. Its translation: CASSFGQVGINSPLHF.

The gene calls are TRBV23-1 and TRBJ2-7; D might be TRBD2 (8 bases). TRBV23-1 has ORF status, its function being uncertain. V was clipped by 2 bases and J by 3 bases, with 23 bases between them. CDR3 size: 18 residues. The CDR3 here is CASSQHRGDKRENYEQYF. CDR3 nucleotides: TGCGCCAGCAGTCAACACAGGGGAGACAAGCGGGAGAACTACGAGCAGTACTTC.

The V gene is TRBV27, the J gene TRBJ1-2; no definite D call. Germline lookup yields CDR1 MNHEY and CDR2 SMNVEV (reference sequence). The CDR3 sequence is 17 residues long. Trimming cost V 8 bases and J 1 base, with 23 bases left between them. In nucleotides, the CDR3 is TGTGCCAGCGCCCTCCTCGTTAGTACCTCCATTAACTATGGCTACACCTTC. Translating it yields CASALLVSTSINYGYTF.

This clone occurred a few times. The genes are TRBV5-6 and TRBJ1-1; D perhaps matches TRBD1 (6 bases). The ends were cut back, 5 bases at V and 6 bases at J, with 17 bases in the middle. CDR1 SGHDT and CDR2 YYEEEE come from the germline V gene. The CDR3 totals 14 residues. CDR3 residues: CASSHGWGAAEAFF. The CDR3 DNA reads as TGTGCCAGCAGTCATGGGTGGGGGGCGGCTGAAGCTTTCTTT.

The gene calls are TRBV5-1 and TRBJ2-3; no firm D call. Germline V lookup: CDR1 SGHRS, CDR2 YFSETQ. The CDR3 runs to 14 residues. The V and J ends lost 0 bases and 5 bases respectively, with 10 bases between them. This CDR3 is CASSLASTQDTQYF. As DNA, the CDR3 is TGCGCCAGCAGCTTGGCCTCGACTCAAGATACGCAGTATTTT.

The rearrangement uses TRBV19 and TRBJ2-2, with TRBD2 as a possible D gene (7 bases). In germline, CDR1 is LNHDA, CDR2 SQIVND (reference sequence). The CDR3 extends over 16 amino acids. Trimming pared 7 bases from V and 2 bases from J, leaving 17 bases between. CDR3: CASTDRGGANTGELFF. The CDR3 nucleotides read TGTGCCAGTACGGACCGTGGGGGGGCTAACACCGGGGAGCTGTTTTTT.

V and J are TRBV11-2 and TRBJ1-3, with 7 nucleotides matching TRBD1. Per germline, CDR1 SGHAT and CDR2 FQNNGV. The CDR3 extends over 15 amino acids. The ends lost 3 bases at V and 0 bases at J; junction bases unmatched: 2. CDR3 residues: CASSLGTASGNTIYF. In DNA, the CDR3 is TGTGCCAGCAGCTTGGGGACAGCCTCTGGAAACACCATATATTTT.

This chain connects TRBV28 to TRBJ2-4; D is perhaps TRBD1 or TRBD2 (6 bases each). The CDR3 runs 14 residues. V was clipped by 3 bases and J by 15 bases, with 21 bases between them. Germline V lookup: CDR1 MDHEN, CDR2 SYDVKM. CDR3 sequence: CASSFPGARWYRYF. The CDR3 DNA sequence: TGTGCCAGCAGTTTCCCGGGGGCACGATGGTATCGGTACTTC.